This entry concerns a single T cell receptor beta chain. Other DNA sequences from this sample encode an identical CDR3 as well. V was clipped by 2 bases and J by 0 bases, with 8 bases between them. The length of the CDR3 is 13 residues. CDR1 GTSNPN and CDR2 SVGIG come from the germline V gene (reference sequence). Naive CD8 cells lacked CD45RO and underwent positive selection for CCR7, leaving out terminally differentiated effector memory CD45RA+ cells. Donors were Caucasian adults residing in Nashville, Tennessee, USA. Every subset had its genomic DNA shared out evenly among several immunoSEQ plates. Sequenced by immunoSEQ multiplex PCR; TCRdb stores in-frame clones only, minus some. The sample consists of about 2.1 million clones, 93% of them appearing once. The record originates from a study of shared clonotypes between healthy human individuals.

The clonotype originates from a man younger than 30 in good health. Some clones in this sample may be carry-over from other donors' samples. Sequencing was carried out using naive CD8+ T cells from PBMCs. The J gene is TRBJ2-7, the V gene TRBV30; no definite D call. DNA of the CDR3: TGTGCCTGGAGTCTCGCATCCTCCTACGAGCAGTACTTC. Translation: CAWSLASSYEQYF.